The 22 T cell receptor beta chains below all came from one sample that was sequenced in a study of blood T cell repertoires in COVID-19. Clones were read by immunoSEQ multiplex PCR, and TCRdb kept only the in-frame ones, dropping some. The sample lists about 100,000 clones; roughly 86% were seen once. Source material: peripheral blood. The receptors shown here come from a woman in her fifties or sixties with acute or convalescent COVID-19.

J is TRBJ2-3 and V is TRBV7-9, with TRBD1 identical over 7 bases. Unmatched junction bases numbered 11, after V lost 2 bases and J lost 3 bases. The germline gives CDR1 SEHNR, CDR2 FQNEAQ (reference sequence). The CDR3 spans 17 residues. The CDR3 sequence: CASSLYGTVRETDTQYF. CDR3 DNA: TGTGCCAGCAGCTTATATGGGACAGTTCGTGAAACAGATACGCAGTATTTT.

The chain employs TRBV19 and TRBJ1-5; TRBD1 agrees at 7 bases. V dropped 5 bases and J dropped 2; count of bases not matched to a gene: 3. This CDR3 is 14 amino acids long. Per germline, CDR1 LNHDA and CDR2 SQIVND (reference sequence). CDR3 sequence: CASSADRGNQPQHF. CDR3 in DNA: TGTGCCAGTAGTGCTGACAGGGGCAATCAGCCCCAGCATTTT.

The chain is built from TRBV6-5 and TRBJ1-2; 7 bases agree with TRBD1. V shed 6 bases, J shed 4 bases, and the junction held 8 bases outside the gene matches. Germline V gene data show CDR1 as MNHEY and CDR2 as SVGAGI. This CDR3 has 14 amino acids. The CDR3 spells CASSMGGQSYGYTF. In nucleotides, the CDR3 is TGTGCCAGCAGCATGGGGGGACAGTCCTATGGCTACACCTTC.

V gene TRBV6-4 combines with J gene TRBJ1-2; TRBD1 matches 7 bases. CDR1 is MRHNA and CDR2 is SNTAGT in the germline V gene. The J segment lost 8 bases and the V segment lost 4 bases, leaving 4 bases of the junction unmatched. This CDR3 comprises 12 residues. The chain's CDR3 is CASSGQGGGYTF. The CDR3 DNA reads TGTGCCAGCAGTGGACAGGGTGGAGGCTACACCTTC.

J is TRBJ2-1 and V is TRBV20-1; unclear D gene. This CDR3 region has 11 residues. Trimming cost V 4 bases and J 4 bases, with 5 bases left between them. CDR1 and CDR2 (germline): DFQATT, SNEGSKA (reference sequence). The CDR3 protein is CSATRYNEQFF. The CDR3 DNA follows: TGCAGTGCTACACGGTACAATGAGCAGTTCTTC.

The V and J genes are TRBV19 and TRBJ2-2; no definite D call. CDR1 LNHDA and CDR2 SQIVND come from the germline V gene (reference sequence). V gave up 9 bases and J gave up 4 bases, with 9 bases separating them. The length of the CDR3 is 12 residues. The CDR3 here is CASRDFTGELFF. CDR3 bases: TGTGCCAGCCGAGACTTCACCGGGGAGCTGTTTTTT.

The gene calls are TRBV7-8 and TRBJ2-1; D possibly corresponds to TRBD2 (6 bases). The germline V and J ends were trimmed by 1 base and 7 bases, with 8 bases remaining between them. Per the germline V gene, CDR1 is SGHVS and CDR2 is FQNEAQ. The length of the CDR3 is 13 residues. Here the CDR3 DNA reads TGTGCCAGCAGCTTAGGACTAGAGAATGAGCAGTTCTTC. Encoded protein: CASSLGLENEQFF.

This chain links TRBV6-5 with TRBJ2-5, with D perhaps TRBD1 (5 bases). CDR1 is MNHEY and CDR2 is SVGAGI in the germline V gene. CDR3 length equals 13 residues. Between the trimmed V and J ends, which lost 6 bases and 6 bases, there was a span of 14 bases. In DNA form, the CDR3 reads TGTGCCAGCAGCCAACAGGTGAGAAAGACCCAGTACTTC. This translates into CASSQQVRKTQYF.

The chain links TRBV28 to TRBJ1-3, with 7 nucleotides matching TRBD1. Per germline, CDR1 MDHEN and CDR2 SYDVKM. With 8 bases clipped from V and 2 bases from J, the junction kept 15 bases outside the gene matches. CDR3 length: 17 amino acids. DNA for the CDR3: TGTGCCAGCGGAGCCCTAGGACAGGTCACTGCTGGAAACACCATATATTTT. Protein sequence: CASGALGQVTAGNTIYF.

The chain has TRBV7-9 and TRBJ2-1; TRBD2 might be the D (5 bases). Germline V CDR1 and CDR2: SEHNR, FQNEAQ (reference sequence). The length of the CDR3 is 13 residues. V was shortened by 5 bases and J by 4 bases, with 9 bases between the two germline ends. The CDR3 nucleotides are TGTGCCAGCAGCGGTAGCGCTTACAATGAGCAGTTCTTC. This codes for CASSGSAYNEQFF.

V is TRBV12-5 and J is TRBJ2-2, with a weak D call TRBD1 (5 bases). CDR1 is LGHNT, CDR2 FRNRAP, per germline. The CDR3 spans 15 residues. V lost 0 bases to trimming and J lost 3 bases, with 8 bases between them. Written as DNA, the CDR3 is TGTGCTAGTGGTTTGGTATCAGGGTACACCGGGGAGCTGTTTTTT. It translates to CASGLVSGYTGELFF.

The V call is TRBV19, the J call TRBJ2-1; 11 bases agree with TRBD2. Germline-derived CDR1 and CDR2 are LNHDA and SQIVND (reference sequence). V was pared by 6 bases and J by 4 bases, with 2 bases of the junction left unmatched. CDR3 length: 14 residues. The CDR3 loop is CASRTSGTYNEQFF. CDR3 nucleotides: TGTGCCAGTAGGACTAGCGGGACTTACAATGAGCAGTTCTTC. Together with reference TRBV19 and TRBJ2-1, the CDR3 gives the full variable domain: DGGITQSPKYLFRKEGQNVTLSCEQNLNHDAMYWYRQDPGQGLRLIYYSQIVNDFQKGDIAEGYSVSREKKESFPLTVTSAQKNPTAFYLCASRTSGTYNEQFFGPGTRLTVL.

The chain combines TRBV27 with TRBJ2-3; 10 bases line up with TRBD1. Per the germline V gene, CDR1 is MNHEY and CDR2 is SMNVEV (reference sequence). The J segment lost 3 bases and the V segment lost 6 bases, leaving 6 bases of the junction unmatched. The CDR3 runs to 15 residues. CDR3 in amino acids: CASSYGQGGTDTQYF. DNA of the CDR3: TGTGCCAGCAGCTACGGACAGGGGGGGACAGATACGCAGTATTTT.

This rearrangement joins TRBV7-8 to TRBJ1-4, with D possibly being TRBD1 (6 bases). This CDR3 spans 14 amino acids. Trimming cost V 5 bases and J 6 bases, with 13 bases left between them. Germline-derived CDR1 and CDR2 are SGHVS and FQNEAQ. The CDR3 coding sequence is TGTGCCAGCAGCCCGGACAGCGGTCATGAAAAACTGTTTTTT. It specifies CASSPDSGHEKLFF.

The genes are TRBV5-1 and TRBJ2-7; 9 nucleotides line up with TRBD1. Germline CDR1 and CDR2: SGHRS and YFSETQ. V lost 2 bases and J lost 1; bases outside the gene matches: 7. The CDR3 totals 16 residues. The CDR3 protein is CASSLQTGGNSYEQYF. CDR3 DNA: TGCGCCAGCAGCTTACAGACAGGGGGTAATTCCTACGAGCAGTACTTC.

The sample holds one count of this clone. V and J are TRBV9 and TRBJ2-3, with TRBD2 matching over 10 bases. Trimming took 1 base from V and 5 from J; bases not matched to a gene: 10. Germline loops: CDR1 SGDLS, CDR2 YYNGEE. CDR3 size: 17 residues. CDR3 loop: CASSVMGLAGVGDTQYF. CDR3 DNA: TGTGCCAGCAGCGTAATGGGGCTAGCGGGAGTCGGAGATACGCAGTATTTT.

This chain joins TRBV19 and TRBJ1-2; 9 positions match TRBD1. The CDR3 spans 16 residues. V dropped 3 bases and J dropped 4; count of bases not matched to a gene: 9. Germline V CDR1 and CDR2: LNHDA, SQIVND (reference sequence). The CDR3 bases are TGTGCCAGTAGTATGACACAGGGGGCGCTTAGCTATGGCTACACCTTC. It yields the protein CASSMTQGALSYGYTF.

V usage is TRBV19 and J usage is TRBJ2-5; 7 bases map to TRBD2. Germline CDR1 LNHDA, CDR2 SQIVND (reference sequence). Losses at the gene ends were 6 bases for V and 5 bases for J; bases not matched to a gene: 3. This CDR3 has 12 amino acids. The DNA for the CDR3 is TGTGCCAGTAGGGGGGGGTTCGAGACCCAGTACTTC. This codes for CASRGGFETQYF.

The J gene is TRBJ1-1, the V gene TRBV5-1; 9 positions agree with TRBD1. Germline V gene lookup returns CDR1 SGHRS and CDR2 YFSETQ. With V trimmed by 4 bases and J by 0 bases, 7 bases remained unmatched. This CDR3 contains 16 residues. The CDR3 nucleotides read TGCGCCAGCAGCATCGGGACAGGGAGAATGAACACTGAAGCTTTCTTT. Protein: CASSIGTGRMNTEAFF.

The chain employs TRBV7-8 and TRBJ1-5; D is unclear. Per germline, CDR1 SGHVS and CDR2 FQNEAQ. V shed 1 base and J shed 4 bases, with 11 bases lying between them. This CDR3 contains 15 residues. CDR3 coding DNA: TGTGCCAGCAGCTTAGAAGTGGGCAGGAATCAGCCCCAGCATTTT. It translates to CASSLEVGRNQPQHF.

The genes are TRBV5-1 and TRBJ1-4, with D perhaps TRBD1 (6 bases). CDR3 size: 15 residues. Germline V gene lookup returns CDR1 SGHRS and CDR2 YFSETQ. The V end lost 0 bases, the J end lost 7 bases, and 13 bases lay between the germline ends. In DNA form, the CDR3 reads TGCGCCAGCAGCTTGGTAGGGGGAGATGGTGAAAAACTGTTTTTT. It codes for CASSLVGGDGEKLFF.

The chain uses TRBV19 and TRBJ2-2, with TRBD1 as a possible D gene (5 bases). Trimming pared 5 bases from V and 0 bases from J, leaving 10 bases between. CDR3 length: 15 residues. From germline, CDR1 is LNHDA and CDR2 SQIVND (reference sequence). The CDR3 DNA reads as TGTGCCAGTAGTCCCTTGACAGCGAACACCGGGGAGCTGTTTTTT. It yields the protein CASSPLTANTGELFF.